This T cell receptor (beta chain) is drawn from a study of immune characterization of retroperitoneal liposarcoma. In germline, CDR1 is SEHNR, CDR2 FQNEAQ (reference sequence). The CDR3 is 18 residues long. Many counts were recorded for this clonotype. One entry per CDR3 protein, called by TCRdb with MiXCR from the PCR reads. The data show approximately 7,800 distinct CDR3 sequences, with around 40% seen just once and 10% held by the top ten. The sequence derives from a male donor with retroperitoneal liposarcoma. The sequenced material came from tumor tissue. The rearrangement uses TRBV7-9 and TRBJ2-5, with 8 nucleotides matching TRBD2. TRBJ2-7 matches the DNA end more closely, so the J call is doubtful. For the CDR3, the DNA is TGTGCCAGCAGCTACCCCCCTTTGCGGGGGGTCGTATCCTACGAGCAGTACTTC. Its translation is CASSYPPLRGVVSYEQYF.